Presented here are 7 T cell receptor beta chains from one specimen sequenced in a study of Graves' ophthalmopathy and Graves' hyperthyroidism. The TCR beta CDR3 regions underwent amplification from RNA transcripts. First-round RT-PCR used HTBI primers; second-round multiplex PCR followed. TCRdb recomputed calls from the multiplex PCR reads with MiXCR, one row per CDR3 protein. The sample has approximately 480,000 distinct CDR3 sequences, approximately 15% seen once. Sequenced: blood. These receptors all stem from a woman aged 25 to 39 with Graves' ophthalmopathy.

This clonotype was recorded many times. The chain combines TRBV24-1 with TRBJ2-2; 13 bases fit TRBD2. From germline, CDR1 is KGHDR and CDR2 SFDVKD. V dropped 5 bases and J dropped 0; count of bases not matched to a gene: 2. CDR3 size: 17 residues. CDR3 DNA sequence: TGTGCCACCAGTGGAGGGACTAGCGGGGCGAACACCGGGGAGCTGTTTTTT. This sequence encodes CATSGGTSGANTGELFF.

Regarding this clonotype: A much larger clone sits a single nucleotide away, making a read error possible. V usage is TRBV9 and J usage is TRBJ2-2, with D possibly matching TRBD2 (5 bases). Germline-derived CDR1 and CDR2 are SGDLS and YYNGEE. This CDR3 is built from 16 residues. V was clipped by 0 bases and J by 6 bases, with 15 bases between them. The CDR3 coding sequence is TGTGCCAGCAGCGTAGGGCGGAGCATGGGAGCCGGGGAGCTGTTTTTT. Translated: CASSVGRSMGAGELFF.

This clonotype was seen many times. V gene TRBV15 combines with J gene TRBJ1-3, with TRBD1 as a possible D gene (6 bases). This CDR3 is 15 amino acids long. CDR1 and CDR2 from the germline V gene are LNHNV and YYDKDF (reference sequence). The V gene lost 0 bases and the J gene lost 4 bases, with 10 bases spanning the gap. The CDR3 coding sequence is TGTGCCACCAGCAGAGATTCGGGGGCAGGAAACACCATATATTTT. Residues: CATSRDSGAGNTIYF.

This clonotype was seen at least ten times. This chain connects TRBV15 to TRBJ2-7; TRBD2 matches at 8 bases. Trimming removed 3 bases from V and 0 bases from J; junction bases left unmatched: 7. This CDR3 contains 16 residues. CDR1 LNHNV and CDR2 YYDKDF come from the germline V gene (reference sequence). The chain's CDR3 is CATSSLVGTSSYEQYF. The CDR3 DNA is TGTGCCACCAGCAGCTTAGTAGGGACTAGCTCCTACGAGCAGTACTTC.

This clonotype came up many times. The V gene is TRBV11-2, the J gene TRBJ1-1; 7 bases line up with TRBD1. Germline V gene lookup returns CDR1 SGHAT and CDR2 FQNNGV. V shed 4 bases and J 0 bases; nucleotides not matched to a gene: 2. The CDR3 runs 14 residues. DNA for the CDR3: TGTGCCAGCAGCTCGGACAGGATGAACACTGAAGCTTTCTTT. Protein: CASSSDRMNTEAFF.

This clonotype was counted ten times or more. The chain carries TRBV29-1 and TRBJ2-2; D may be TRBD1 or TRBD2 (5 bases each). V was trimmed by 0 bases and J by 4 bases, leaving 12 bases between them. The V gene's germline CDR1 is SQVTM and CDR2 ANQGSEA. This CDR3 comprises 15 residues. Here the CDR3 DNA reads TGCAGCGTTGAAGAGGCAGATGGGGGCACCGGGGAGCTGTTTTTT. It is translated as CSVEEADGGTGELFF.

This clonotype was counted ten times or more. The V and J genes are TRBV11-2 and TRBJ1-2, with D unresolved. CDR3 size: 15 residues. CDR1 and CDR2 from the germline V gene are SGHAT and FQNNGV. Trimming took 1 base from V and 3 from J, leaving 12 bases between them. CDR3 DNA sequence: TGTGCCAGCAGCTTAGCTCCCAGACCTGACTATGGCTACACCTTC. It translates to CASSLAPRPDYGYTF.